This entry lists 5 T cell receptor beta chains sequenced from one sample in a study of metastatic and nonmetastatic thyroid tumors. TCRdb reprocessed the PCR reads via MiXCR. The table has about 40,000 clones, roughly a sixth seen once; the top ten hold less than 4.5%. No treatment of any kind had been given to any patient before thyroid surgery. Sequencing was done on a sample of blood. These receptors all come from a female donor with papillary thyroid cancer or a benign thyroid nodule (not recorded which). Some clones in this sample may be carry-over from other donors' samples.

This chain links TRBV24-1 with TRBJ2-1; 11 nucleotides agree with TRBD1. V was clipped by 4 bases and J by 1 base; unmatched bases: 8. This CDR3 is 18 amino acids long. Germline loops: CDR1 KGHDR, CDR2 SFDVKD. The CDR3 coding sequence is TGTGCCACCAGTGAGGGACGGACAGGGGGCATATCCTACAATGAGCAGTTCTTC. Translating gives CATSEGRTGGISYNEQFF.

Many counts were recorded for this clone. The CDR3 here is CASSLRGLGYGYTF. CDR3 bases: TGTGCCAGCAGTTTGAGAGGGTTGGGCTATGGCTACACCTTC. This chain uses TRBV6-1 with TRBJ1-2; no firm D call. Germline V gives CDR1 MNHNS, CDR2 SASEGT. The CDR3 has 14 residues. Trimming pared 5 bases from V and 4 bases from J, leaving 14 bases between.

This clone came up a few times. Germline is not matched at one junction end, which may reflect a read error. The V and J genes are TRBV6-5 and TRBJ2-1; 7 bases align to TRBD2. This CDR3 has 17 residues. Germline V gives CDR1 MNHEY, CDR2 SVGAGI. The CDR3 spells CASIYLAVAASYNDQFF. The CDR3 bases are TGTGCCAGCATTTACCTAGCGGTGGCCGCCTCCTACAATGATCAGTTCTTC.

The chain employs TRBV19 and TRBJ1-1; 7 bases align to TRBD1. Germline lookup yields CDR1 LNHDA and CDR2 SQIVND (reference sequence). J was trimmed by 3 bases and V by 0 bases; bases with no gene match: 10. This CDR3 is 17 amino acids long. The CDR3 here is CASSIDGLPGGDTEAFF. CDR3 in DNA: TGTGCCAGTAGTATAGATGGATTACCAGGGGGGGACACTGAAGCTTTCTTT.

This clone was found many times. The V and J genes are TRBV27 and TRBJ2-3; TRBD2 aligns across 11 bases. Germline V lookup: CDR1 MNHEY, CDR2 SMNVEV (reference sequence). This CDR3 has 18 amino acids. The V gene end was trimmed by 2 bases and the J gene end by 0 bases; junction bases not matched to a gene: 7. In DNA, the CDR3 is TGTGCCAGCAGTTTACCTAGCGGGGGGCCAATAAGCACAGATACGCAGTATTTT. It translates to CASSLPSGGPISTDTQYF.